Listed here is a single T cell receptor (beta chain). The CDR3 runs 16 residues. V was clipped by 5 bases and J by 1 base; unmatched bases: 6. CDR1 is LNHDA, CDR2 SQIVND, per germline (reference sequence). Libraries were prepared by immunoSEQ multiplex PCR; TCRdb keeps only in-frame clonotypes and omits some of them. This sample has under 550,000 clones, with roughly 90% found just once. Specified treatment: around 19 received Ad26.COV2.S at low or high dose, single or two shots; 5 received placebo; per-sample allocation not given. Samples came from day 63 after the first vaccine or placebo injection. A Boston donor was an adult aged 18-55 years. The source of the sample is a study of Ad26.COV2.S vaccination and SARS-CoV-2 variants. Study background: Intramuscular Ad26.COV2.S doses were given once or twice, 56 days apart.

The source material was peripheral blood, sampled in a trial of Ad26.COV2.S vaccine versus placebo. This clonotype originated in a person between 18 and 60 years old who received the Ad26.COV2.S COVID-19 vaccine or a placebo. The chain has TRBV19 and TRBJ2-2; TRBD2 matches 8 bases. The CDR3 coding sequence is TGTGCCAGTAGTTTCGGAAGCGGGGGGAACACCGGGGAGCTGTTTTTT. It translates to CASSFGSGGNTGELFF. The entire variable domain, with the rest obtained from reference TRBV19 and TRBJ2-2, is as follows: DGGITQSPKYLFRKEGQNVTLSCEQNLNHDAMYWYRQDPGQGLRLIYYSQIVNDFQKGDIAEGYSVSREKKESFPLTVTSAQKNPTAFYLCASSFGSGGNTGELFFGEGSRLTVL.